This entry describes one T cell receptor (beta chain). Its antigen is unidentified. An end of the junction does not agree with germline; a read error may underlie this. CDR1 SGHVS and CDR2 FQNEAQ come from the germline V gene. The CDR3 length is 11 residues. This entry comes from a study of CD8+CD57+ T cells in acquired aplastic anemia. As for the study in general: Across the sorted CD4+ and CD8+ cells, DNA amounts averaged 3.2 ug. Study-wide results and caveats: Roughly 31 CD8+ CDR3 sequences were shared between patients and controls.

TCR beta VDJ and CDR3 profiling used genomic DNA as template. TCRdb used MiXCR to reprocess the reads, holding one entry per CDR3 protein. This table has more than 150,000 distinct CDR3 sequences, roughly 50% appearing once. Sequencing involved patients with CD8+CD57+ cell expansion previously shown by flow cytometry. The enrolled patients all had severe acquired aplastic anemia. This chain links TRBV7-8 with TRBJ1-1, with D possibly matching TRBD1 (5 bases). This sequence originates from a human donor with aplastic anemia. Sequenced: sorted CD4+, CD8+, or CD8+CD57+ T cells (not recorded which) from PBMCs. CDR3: CARSEGVEAFF. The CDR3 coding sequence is TGTGCCCGCAGCGAAGGGGTGGAAGCTTTCTTT.